The sequence of this TCR beta chain was determined in a study of cytomegalovirus exposure and HLA in healthy donors. Study-level information: Earlier findings included about 120 million unique TCR beta sequences obtained from 150 million to 200 million T cells. From donors who were HLA-typed, an early data release held around 80 million unique TCRs. Study findings and constraints: Donors were assumed by presence/absence analyses to have roughly uniform sequencing depth.

The CDR3 spans 15 residues. Trimming shortened V by 4 bases and J by 0 bases, and 10 bases separated the two germline ends. Looked up from germline, CDR1 is SGDLS and CDR2 is YYNGEE. Both 60 Vbeta primers and 13 Jbeta primers went into the PCR. Sequencing used immunoSEQ multiplex PCR; TCRdb keeps in-frame clones, though not all of them. The repertoire includes around 130,000 clones, 80% to 85% of them detected once, and 0.55% to 0.75% sits in the top ten. Notes on this clone: The target antigen is unknown.

The chain couples TRBV9 to TRBJ2-2; tentative D call: TRBD2 (5 bases). The TCR was taken from a man younger than 35 in good health and CMV-seronegative. Specimen: PBMCs. For the CDR3, the DNA is TGTGCCAGCAGCCCCCGGACTTCGAACACCGGGGAGCTGTTTTTT. Its translation is CASSPRTSNTGELFF.